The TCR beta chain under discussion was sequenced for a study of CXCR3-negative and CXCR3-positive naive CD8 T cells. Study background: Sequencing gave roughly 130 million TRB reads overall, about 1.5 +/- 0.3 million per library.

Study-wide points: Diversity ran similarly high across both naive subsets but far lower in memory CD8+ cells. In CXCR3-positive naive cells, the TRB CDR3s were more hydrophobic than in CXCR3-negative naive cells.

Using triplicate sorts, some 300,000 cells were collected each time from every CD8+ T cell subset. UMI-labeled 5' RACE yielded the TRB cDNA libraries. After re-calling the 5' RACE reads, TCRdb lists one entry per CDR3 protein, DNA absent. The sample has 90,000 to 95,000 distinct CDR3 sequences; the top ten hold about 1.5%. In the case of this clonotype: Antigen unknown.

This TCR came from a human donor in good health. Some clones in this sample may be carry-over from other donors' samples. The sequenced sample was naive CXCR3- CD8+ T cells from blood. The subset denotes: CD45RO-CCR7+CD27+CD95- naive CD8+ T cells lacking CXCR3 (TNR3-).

The CDR3 reads CASASGASSYEQYF. This sequence joins TRBV25-1 and TRBJ2-7; as DNA is missing, the TRBD2 call by TCRdb cannot be tested. The CDR3 totals 14 residues. Germline V gene lookup returns CDR1 MGHDK and CDR2 SYGVNS.